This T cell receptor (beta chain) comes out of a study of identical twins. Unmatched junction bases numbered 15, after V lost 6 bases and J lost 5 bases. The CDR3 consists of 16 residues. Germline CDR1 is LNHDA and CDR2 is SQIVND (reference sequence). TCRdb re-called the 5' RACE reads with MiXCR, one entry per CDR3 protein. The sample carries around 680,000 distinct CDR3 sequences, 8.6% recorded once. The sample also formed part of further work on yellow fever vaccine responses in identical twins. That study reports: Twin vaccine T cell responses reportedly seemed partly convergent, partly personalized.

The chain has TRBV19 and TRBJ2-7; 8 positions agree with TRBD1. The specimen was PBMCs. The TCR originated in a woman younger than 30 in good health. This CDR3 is CASSPSLPGTGNEQYF. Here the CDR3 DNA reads TGTGCCAGTAGCCCTTCCCTCCCCGGGACAGGCAACGAGCAGTACTTC. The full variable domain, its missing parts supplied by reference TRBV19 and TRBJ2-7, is DGGITQSPKYLFRKEGQNVTLSCEQNLNHDAMYWYRQDPGQGLRLIYYSQIVNDFQKGDIAEGYSVSREKKESFPLTVTSAQKNPTAFYLCASSPSLPGTGNEQYFGPGTRLTVT.